This TCR beta chain emerged from a study of regulatory T cells in long-lasting Graves disease. The V end was cut by 4 bases, the J end by 0 bases, with 8 bases between. Germline-derived CDR1 and CDR2 are SGHRS and YFSETQ. The CDR3 totals 14 residues. This clonotype was recorded once. In building TCR beta libraries, iRepertoire HTBI primers were used together with Arm-PCR of CDR3 regions. MiXCR, applied by TCRdb to the multiplex PCR reads, yields one record per CDR3 protein. The repertoire holds roughly 430,000 distinct CDR3 sequences, roughly a fifth seen once, with roughly an eighth in the top ten. The time point here: persistent/refractory GD, antithyroid drugs over 5 years with positive TRAb. PBMCs were the source of the RNA used for TCR sequencing.

The clonotype originates from a female donor with Graves disease. V is TRBV5-1 and J is TRBJ1-3, with D perhaps matching TRBD1 (5 bases). Source: peripheral blood mononuclear cells (PBMCs), taken when the disease was refractory, from a patient treated with antithyroid drugs. CDR3 coding DNA: TGCGCCAGCAGCGCCGGGGCCTCTGGAAACACCATATATTTT. Its protein is CASSAGASGNTIYF.